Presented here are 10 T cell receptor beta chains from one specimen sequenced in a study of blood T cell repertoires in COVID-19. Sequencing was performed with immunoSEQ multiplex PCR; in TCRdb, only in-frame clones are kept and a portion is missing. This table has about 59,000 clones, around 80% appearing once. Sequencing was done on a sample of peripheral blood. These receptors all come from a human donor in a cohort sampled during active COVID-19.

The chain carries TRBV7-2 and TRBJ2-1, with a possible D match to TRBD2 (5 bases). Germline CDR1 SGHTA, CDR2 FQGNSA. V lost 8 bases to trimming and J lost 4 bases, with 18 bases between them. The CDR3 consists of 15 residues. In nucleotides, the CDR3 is TGTGCCAGCTTTCTAAGGGCGGGCTATTACAATGAGCAGTTCTTC. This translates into CASFLRAGYYNEQFF.

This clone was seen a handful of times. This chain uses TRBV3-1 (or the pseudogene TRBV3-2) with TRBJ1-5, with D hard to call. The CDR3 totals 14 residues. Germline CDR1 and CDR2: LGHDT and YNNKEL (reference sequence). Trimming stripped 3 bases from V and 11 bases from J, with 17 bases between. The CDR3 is CASSHGRTGVAQHF. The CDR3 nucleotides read TGTGCCAGCAGCCACGGACGGACCGGGGTGGCCCAGCATTTT.

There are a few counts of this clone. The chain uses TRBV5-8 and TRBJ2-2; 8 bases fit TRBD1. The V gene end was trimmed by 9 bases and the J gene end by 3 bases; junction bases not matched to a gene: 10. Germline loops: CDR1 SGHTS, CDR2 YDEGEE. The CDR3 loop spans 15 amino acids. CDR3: CATPQDRVYTGELFF. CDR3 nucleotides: TGTGCCACTCCACAGGACAGGGTGTACACCGGGGAGCTGTTTTTT.

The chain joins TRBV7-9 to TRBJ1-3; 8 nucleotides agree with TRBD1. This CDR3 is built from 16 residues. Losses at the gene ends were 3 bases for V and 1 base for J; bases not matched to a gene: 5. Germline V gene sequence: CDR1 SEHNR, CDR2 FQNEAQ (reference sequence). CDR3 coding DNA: TGTGCCAGCAGCTTCCGACAGGGGCCTTCTGGAAACACCATATATTTT. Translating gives CASSFRQGPSGNTIYF.

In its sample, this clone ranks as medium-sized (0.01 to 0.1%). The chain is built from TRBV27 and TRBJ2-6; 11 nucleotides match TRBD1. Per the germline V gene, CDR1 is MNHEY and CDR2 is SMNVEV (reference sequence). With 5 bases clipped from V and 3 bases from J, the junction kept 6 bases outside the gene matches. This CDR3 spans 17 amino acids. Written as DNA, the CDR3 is TGTGCCAGCAGTCCTGGGACAGGGGGTTTTGGGGCCAACGTCCTGACTTTC. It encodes CASSPGTGGFGANVLTF.

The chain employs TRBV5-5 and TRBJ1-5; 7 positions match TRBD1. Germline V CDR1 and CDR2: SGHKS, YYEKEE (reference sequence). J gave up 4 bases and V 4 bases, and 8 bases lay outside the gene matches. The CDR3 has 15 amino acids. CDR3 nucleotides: TGTGCCAGCAGCCTCCGGACAGGCGAGAATCAGCCCCAGCATTTT. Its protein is CASSLRTGENQPQHF.

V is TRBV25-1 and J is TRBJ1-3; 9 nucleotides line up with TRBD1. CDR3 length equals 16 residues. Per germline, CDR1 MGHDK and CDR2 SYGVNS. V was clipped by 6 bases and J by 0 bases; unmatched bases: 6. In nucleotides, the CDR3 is TGTGCCAGCAGCGGAAACAGGGGGCTCTCTGGAAACACCATATATTTT. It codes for CASSGNRGLSGNTIYF.

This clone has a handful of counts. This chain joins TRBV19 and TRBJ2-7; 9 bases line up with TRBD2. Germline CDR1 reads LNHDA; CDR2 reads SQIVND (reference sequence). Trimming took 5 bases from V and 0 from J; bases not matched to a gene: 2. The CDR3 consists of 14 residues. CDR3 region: CASSLSGSSYEQYF. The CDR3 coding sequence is TGTGCCAGTAGTCTTAGCGGGAGCTCCTACGAGCAGTACTTC. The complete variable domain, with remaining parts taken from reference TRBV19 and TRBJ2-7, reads DGGITQSPKYLFRKEGQNVTLSCEQNLNHDAMYWYRQDPGQGLRLIYYSQIVNDFQKGDIAEGYSVSREKKESFPLTVTSAQKNPTAFYLCASSLSGSSYEQYFGPGTRLTVT.

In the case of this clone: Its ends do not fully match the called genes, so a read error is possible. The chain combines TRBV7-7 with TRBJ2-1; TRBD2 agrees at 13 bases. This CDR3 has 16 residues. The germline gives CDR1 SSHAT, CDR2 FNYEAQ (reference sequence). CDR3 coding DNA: TGTGCTAGCAGCATAGGACTAGCGGGAGAGATCAATGAGCAGTTCTTC. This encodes CASSIGLAGEINEQFF.

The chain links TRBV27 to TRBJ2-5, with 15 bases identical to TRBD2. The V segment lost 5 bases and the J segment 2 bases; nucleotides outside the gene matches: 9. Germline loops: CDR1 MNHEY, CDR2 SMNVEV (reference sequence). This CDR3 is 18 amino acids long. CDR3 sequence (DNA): TGTGCCAGCAGTCCGGGACTAGCGGGAGGTTCGCGACAAGAGACCCAGTACTTC. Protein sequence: CASSPGLAGGSRQETQYF.